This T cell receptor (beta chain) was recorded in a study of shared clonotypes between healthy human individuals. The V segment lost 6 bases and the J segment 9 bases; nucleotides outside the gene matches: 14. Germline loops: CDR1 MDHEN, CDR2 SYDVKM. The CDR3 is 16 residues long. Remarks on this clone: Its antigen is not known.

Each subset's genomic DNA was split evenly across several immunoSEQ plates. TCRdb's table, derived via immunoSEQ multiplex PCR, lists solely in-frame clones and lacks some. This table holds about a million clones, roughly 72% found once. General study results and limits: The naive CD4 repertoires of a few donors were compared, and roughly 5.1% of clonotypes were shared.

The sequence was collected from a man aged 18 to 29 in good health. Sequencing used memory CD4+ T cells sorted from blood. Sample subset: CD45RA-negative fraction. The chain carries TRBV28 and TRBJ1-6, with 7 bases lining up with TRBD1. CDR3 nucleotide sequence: TGTGCCAGCAGCGACGGTAAAAGGGGGCGCGGTTCACCCCTCCACTTT. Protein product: CASSDGKRGRGSPLHF.